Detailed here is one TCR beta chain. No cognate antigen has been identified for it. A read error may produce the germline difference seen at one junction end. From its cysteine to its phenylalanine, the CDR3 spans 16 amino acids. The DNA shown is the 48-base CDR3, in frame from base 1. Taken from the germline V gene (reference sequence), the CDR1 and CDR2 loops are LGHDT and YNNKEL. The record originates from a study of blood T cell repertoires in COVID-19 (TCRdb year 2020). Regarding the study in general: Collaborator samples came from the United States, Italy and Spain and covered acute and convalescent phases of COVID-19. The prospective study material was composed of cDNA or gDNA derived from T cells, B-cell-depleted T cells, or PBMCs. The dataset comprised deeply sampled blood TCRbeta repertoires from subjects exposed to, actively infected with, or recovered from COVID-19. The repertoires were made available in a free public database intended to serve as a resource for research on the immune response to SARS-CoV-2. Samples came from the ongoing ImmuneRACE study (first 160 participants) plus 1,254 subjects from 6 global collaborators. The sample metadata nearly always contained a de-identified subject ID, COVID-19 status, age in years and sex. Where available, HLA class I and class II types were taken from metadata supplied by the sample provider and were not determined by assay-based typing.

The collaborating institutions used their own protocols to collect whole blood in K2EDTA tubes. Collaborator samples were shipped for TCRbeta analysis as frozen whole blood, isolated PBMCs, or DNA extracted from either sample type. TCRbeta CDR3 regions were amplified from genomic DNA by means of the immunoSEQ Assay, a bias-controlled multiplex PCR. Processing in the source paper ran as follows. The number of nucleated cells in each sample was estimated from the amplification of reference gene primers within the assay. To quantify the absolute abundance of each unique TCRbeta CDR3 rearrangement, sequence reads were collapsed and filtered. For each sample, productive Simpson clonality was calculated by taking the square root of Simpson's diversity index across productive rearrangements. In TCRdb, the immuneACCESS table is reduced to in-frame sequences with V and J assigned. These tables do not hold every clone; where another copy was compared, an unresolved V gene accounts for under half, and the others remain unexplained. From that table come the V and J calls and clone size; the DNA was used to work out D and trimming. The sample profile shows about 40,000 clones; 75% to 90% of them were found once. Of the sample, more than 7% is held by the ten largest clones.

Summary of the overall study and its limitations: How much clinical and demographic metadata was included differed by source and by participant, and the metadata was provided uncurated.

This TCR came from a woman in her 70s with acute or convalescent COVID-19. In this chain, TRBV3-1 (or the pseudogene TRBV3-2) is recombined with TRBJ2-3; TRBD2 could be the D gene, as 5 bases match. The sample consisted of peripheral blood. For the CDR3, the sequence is CANSFRSGISTDTQYF. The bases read TGTGCCAACAGCTTCCGGTCCGGGATTAGCACAGATACGCAGTATTTT.